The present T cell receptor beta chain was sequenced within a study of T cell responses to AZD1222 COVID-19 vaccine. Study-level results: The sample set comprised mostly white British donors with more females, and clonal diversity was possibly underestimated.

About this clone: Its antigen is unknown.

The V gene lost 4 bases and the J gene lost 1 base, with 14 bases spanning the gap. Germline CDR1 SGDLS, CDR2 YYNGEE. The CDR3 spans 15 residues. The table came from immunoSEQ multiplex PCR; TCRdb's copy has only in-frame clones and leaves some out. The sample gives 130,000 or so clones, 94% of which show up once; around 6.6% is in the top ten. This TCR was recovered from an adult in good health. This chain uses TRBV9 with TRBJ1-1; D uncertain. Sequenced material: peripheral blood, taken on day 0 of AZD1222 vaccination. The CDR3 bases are TGTGCCAGCAGCACGACGCCAGGAGCGAACACTGAAGCTTTCTTT. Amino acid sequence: CASSTTPGANTEAFF.